The 17 T cell receptor beta chains listed next were all sequenced from one sample in a study of cytomegalovirus exposure and HLA in healthy donors. With 60 Vbeta and 13 Jbeta primers, the PCR was carried out. Method: immunoSEQ multiplex PCR; TCRdb's copy keeps in-frame clones and lacks some. This sample has about 36,000 clones, with 60% to 75% found just once. Sequencing input: PBMCs. Every receptor here comes from a man aged 30 to 45 in good health and CMV-seronegative.

This rearrangement joins TRBV2 to TRBJ1-6; no definite D call. Germline CDR1 SNHLY, CDR2 FYNNEI. The CDR3 is made up of 16 amino acids. V was cut by 3 bases and J by 9 bases, with 18 bases left in between. CDR3: CASSDTDPLYGSPLHF. The CDR3 coding sequence is TGTGCCAGCAGTGACACCGATCCGCTATATGGTTCACCCCTCCACTTT.

V usage is TRBV4-1 and J usage is TRBJ1-1, with D possibly matching TRBD1 (5 bases). V shed 1 base and J shed 10 bases, with 10 bases lying between them. The CDR3 has 12 residues. Looked up from germline, CDR1 is MGHRA and CDR2 is YSYEKL. The chain's CDR3 is CASSQVGPRAFF. The CDR3 nucleotides are TGCGCCAGCAGCCAAGTGGGGCCTCGAGCTTTCTTT.

J is TRBJ2-6 and V is TRBV29-1; TRBD2 matches 9 bases. The V and J ends lost 4 bases and 1 base, in that order; junction bases with no gene match: 2. The CDR3 sequence is 15 residues long. Per the germline V gene, CDR1 is SQVTM and CDR2 is ANQGSEA. CDR3 in DNA: TGCAGCGTTGGCGGGGGGGCGTCTGGGGCCAACGTCCTGACTTTC. This encodes CSVGGGASGANVLTF.

This clone came up a few times. The V call is TRBV10-2, the J call TRBJ2-5, with D perhaps TRBD1 (6 bases). Trimming took off 6 bases at V and 4 bases at J, with 12 bases between the two ends. The CDR3 is made up of 13 amino acids. CDR1 WSHSY and CDR2 SAAADI come from the germline V gene. The CDR3 spells CASRWTARETQYF. In nucleotides, the CDR3 is TGCGCCAGCAGGTGGACAGCGCGAGAGACCCAGTACTTC.

The chain carries TRBV7-9 and TRBJ2-1, with D hard to call. This CDR3 is built from 13 residues. The V gene's germline CDR1 is SEHNR and CDR2 FQNEAQ (reference sequence). Trimming shortened V by 6 bases and J by 6 bases, and 12 bases separated the two germline ends. CDR3 coding DNA: TGTGCCAGCAGTCAATCGTCAGGCAATGAGCAGTTCTTC. Translated: CASSQSSGNEQFF.

DNA for the CDR3: TGCGCCAGCAGCTTACAGGGCTACGAGCAGTACTTC. Amino acid sequence: CASSLQGYEQYF. J is TRBJ2-7 and V is TRBV5-1; D is possibly TRBD1 (6 bases). Trimming took 2 bases from V and 3 from J, leaving 6 bases between them. The CDR3 consists of 12 residues. CDR1 and CDR2 from the germline V gene are SGHRS and YFSETQ.

This clone showed up just once. The chain uses TRBV28 and TRBJ1-5; D remains unclear. The germline CDR1 and CDR2 sequences are MDHEN and SYDVKM. There are 15 residues in the CDR3. Trimming removed 1 base from V and 1 base from J, with 8 bases in between. CDR3 amino acids: CASSLLDESNQPQHF. CDR3 DNA sequence: TGTGCCAGCAGTTTATTAGATGAGAGCAATCAGCCCCAGCATTTT.

This chain links TRBV5-4 with TRBJ2-5; the match to TRBD2 covers 7 bases. V trimming: 0 bases; J trimming: 4 bases; junction bases outside the gene matches: 6. CDR3 length: 15 residues. Germline CDR1 and CDR2: SGHNT and YYREEE (reference sequence). The CDR3 sequence: CASSLGTSNRETQYF. The CDR3 DNA reads as TGTGCCAGCAGCTTGGGGACTAGTAATCGAGAGACCCAGTACTTC.

The chain links TRBV15 to TRBJ2-3; 16 positions match TRBD2. Germline trimming cut 0 bases from V and 4 bases from J; bases unmatched to any gene: 19. Germline lookup yields CDR1 LNHNV and CDR2 YYDKDF (reference sequence). This CDR3 contains 23 residues. CDR3 sequence reads: CATSRESGPGLAGGPDPSDTQYF. CDR3 bases: TGTGCCACCAGCAGAGAGTCGGGTCCGGGACTAGCGGGAGGGCCGGACCCATCAGATACGCAGTATTTT.

The rearrangement uses TRBV5-6 and TRBJ2-7, with 16 bases fitting TRBD2. This CDR3 has 17 residues. CDR1 and CDR2 from the germline V gene are SGHDT and YYEEEE. V trimming: 7 bases; J trimming: 6 bases; junction bases outside the gene matches: 13. The CDR3 loop is CASHLGLAGGRSVEQYF. The CDR3 DNA is TGTGCCAGCCATCTGGGACTAGCGGGGGGGCGGTCGGTCGAGCAGTACTTC.

The chain has TRBV6-5 and TRBJ2-7; D perhaps matches TRBD1 (6 bases). The V gene lost 0 bases and the J gene lost 2 bases, with 11 bases spanning the gap. Germline CDR1 MNHEY, CDR2 SVGAGI. CDR3 length equals 15 residues. The CDR3 sequence: CASSYSGRGTYEQYF. CDR3 DNA sequence: TGTGCCAGCAGTTACTCTGGCAGGGGTACCTACGAGCAGTACTTC.

This sequence joins TRBV4-3 and TRBJ2-7; 8 positions match TRBD2. With 0 bases clipped from V and 2 bases from J, the junction kept 6 bases outside the gene matches. CDR1 is LGHNA, CDR2 YSLEER, per germline. The CDR3 sequence is 16 residues long. The CDR3 DNA reads as TGCGCCAGCAGCCAAGATATTAGCGGGGTAACCTACGAGCAGTACTTC. This translates into CASSQDISGVTYEQYF.

By proportion, this clone is large (0.1 to 1%). V and J are TRBV18 and TRBJ2-5; D gene uncertain. Germline CDR1 is KGHSH and CDR2 is LQKENI. V was pared by 3 bases and J by 5 bases, with 4 bases between. This CDR3 spans 11 amino acids. CDR3 DNA sequence: TGTGCCAGCTCACCGGGCGAGACCCAGTACTTC. This codes for CASSPGETQYF.

In its sample, this clone was seen once. The V and J genes are TRBV11-2 and TRBJ2-7, with D perhaps matching TRBD1 (6 bases). Trimming pared 5 bases from V and 2 bases from J, leaving 13 bases between. Germline assignment: CDR1 SGHAT and CDR2 FQNNGV. The CDR3 runs to 14 residues. This CDR3 reads CASSLDRPPYEQYF. The CDR3 DNA sequence: TGTGCCAGCAGCCTCGACAGGCCACCCTACGAGCAGTACTTC.

The chain recombines TRBV6-5 with TRBJ1-4, with a possible D match to TRBD1 (5 bases). Trimming took off 7 bases at V and 3 bases at J, with 12 bases between the two ends. CDR3 length equals 14 residues. Germline assignment: CDR1 MNHEY and CDR2 SVGAGI. The CDR3 loop reads CASKPGLANEKLFF. CDR3 nucleotides: TGTGCCAGCAAGCCGGGACTCGCTAATGAAAAACTGTTTTTT.

J is TRBJ1-5 and V is TRBV4-1, with D unclear. There are 13 residues in the CDR3. V gave up 1 base and J gave up 9 bases, with 10 bases separating them. CDR1 is MGHRA, CDR2 YSYEKL, per germline. For the CDR3, the DNA is TGCGCCAGCAGCCAAGCTCCCGCTAGGCCCCAGCATTTT. Amino acids: CASSQAPARPQHF.

The chain joins TRBV27 to TRBJ1-1; D gene ambiguous. Germline-derived CDR1 and CDR2 are MNHEY and SMNVEV (reference sequence). The V gene lost 3 bases and the J gene lost 1 base, with 6 bases spanning the gap. The CDR3 spans 13 residues. The CDR3 region is CASSFEGNTEAFF. The CDR3 bases are TGTGCCAGCAGTTTCGAGGGGAACACTGAAGCTTTCTTT.